The subject of this entry is one TCR beta chain. Its antigen is as yet unknown. This specimen comes from a study of Ad26.COV2.S vaccination and SARS-CoV-2 variants. Looking at the study overall: The donor belonged to the COV1001 Ad26.COV2.S trial arm.

The sample's treatment: roughly 20 received Ad26.COV2.S at low or high dose, single or two shots; about 5 received placebo; per-sample allocation not given. Specimen acquisition occurred on day 63 following the initial vaccine or placebo injection. At a Boston site, the person donating was an adult of 18-55 years. The CDR3 has 16 amino acids. V shed 3 bases and J shed 2 bases, with 16 bases lying between them. CDR1 is SGHDT and CDR2 is YYEEEE in the germline V gene. Study findings and constraints: Placebo recipients had lower spike-specific TCR breadth than vaccine recipients.

Method: immunoSEQ multiplex PCR; TCRdb's copy keeps in-frame clones and lacks some. The sample contains about 280,000 clones, approximately 87% of which appear only once. The TCR comes from a person aged 18 to 59 who received the Ad26.COV2.S COVID-19 vaccine or a placebo. The V gene is TRBV5-6, the J gene TRBJ2-3; possible D gene TRBD1, 5 bases. Material: peripheral blood, obtained in a trial of Ad26.COV2.S vaccine versus placebo. CDR3 sequence (DNA): TGTGCCAGCAGCTCCACTTACCAGGGTGACACAGATACGCAGTATTTT. Translating it yields CASSSTYQGDTDTQYF.